One sample yielded the 20 T cell receptor beta chains listed below, sequenced in a study of T cell repertoires in cytomegalovirus infection. These TCRs are of unknown antigen specificity. TCRdb re-called the reads with MiXCR, one entry per CDR3 protein. The table shows 680,000 or so distinct CDR3 sequences, with around 35% occurring only once. This specimen was cultured PBMCs, taken from culture after CMV antigen stimulation. Receptors originate from a human donor in good health (CMV status not recorded). Some clones in this sample may be carry-over from other donors' samples.

In its sample, this clonotype was seen a few times. The V gene is TRBV7-6, the J gene TRBJ2-2, with D possibly matching TRBD2 (6 bases). Trimming left V 4 bases short and J 4 bases short, with 13 bases between. The CDR3 covers 15 residues. The germline V gene encodes CDR1 SGHVS and CDR2 FNYEAQ. The CDR3 nucleotides read TGTGCCAGCAGCTGGACTACGCGTCCCACCGGGGAGCTGTTTTTT. Translation: CASSWTTRPTGELFF.

The rearrangement joins TRBV2 to TRBJ1-3; D is unresolved. This CDR3 has 14 amino acids. Germline V gives CDR1 SNHLY, CDR2 FYNNEI. Trimming stripped 3 bases from V and 4 bases from J, with 10 bases between. CDR3 coding DNA: TGTGCCAGCAGTGACGACGGGATCGGAAACACCATATATTTT. It is translated as CASSDDGIGNTIYF.

A few counts support this clonotype. The CDR3 DNA is TGTGCCAGCAGCCCCCTCCGGGAGACCGATACGCAGTATTTT. Its protein product is CASSPLRETDTQYF. The chain combines TRBV7-6 with TRBJ2-3; possible D gene TRBD2, 6 bases. Germline V gene sequence: CDR1 SGHVS, CDR2 FNYEAQ. V dropped 5 bases and J dropped 6 bases, with 15 bases sitting between them. The CDR3 extends over 14 amino acids.

This clonotype has a single count. The gene calls are TRBV28 and TRBJ2-5; D is possibly TRBD1 (6 bases). The CDR3 contains 14 residues. V was trimmed by 5 bases and J by 2 bases, leaving 12 bases between them. Per the germline V gene, CDR1 is MDHEN and CDR2 is SYDVKM. The CDR3 DNA sequence: TGTGCCAGCAGTACCGGGACACTTCAAGAGACCCAGTACTTC. Encoded protein: CASSTGTLQETQYF.

The CDR3 loop is CASSVLVGGNEQFF. The CDR3 DNA reads TGTGCCAGCAGCGTGTTGGTAGGAGGCAATGAGCAGTTCTTC. The chain carries TRBV9 and TRBJ2-1, with TRBD2 as a possible D gene (5 bases). The CDR3 consists of 14 residues. V was trimmed by 2 bases and J by 6 bases, leaving 12 bases between them. The V gene's germline CDR1 is SGDLS and CDR2 YYNGEE.

V and J are TRBV11-3 and TRBJ1-1, with TRBD1 identical over 9 bases. The CDR3 consists of 14 residues. Trimming took 5 bases from V and 6 from J; bases not matched to a gene: 7. Germline assignment: CDR1 SGHNT and CDR2 YENEEA. CDR3: CASSVTGGGSEAFF. CDR3 DNA: TGTGCCAGCAGCGTTACAGGGGGCGGCTCTGAAGCTTTCTTT.

The J gene is TRBJ2-1, the V gene TRBV7-8; 11 nucleotides align to TRBD2. CDR1 is SGHVS and CDR2 is FQNEAQ in the germline V gene. The junction had 5 bases not matched to a gene; V was cut back by 6 bases and J by 1 base. The CDR3 length is 16 residues. CDR3 bases: TGTGCCAGCAGTTTAAGACTAGCGGGGTCCTACAATGAGCAGTTCTTC. As protein: CASSLRLAGSYNEQFF. The full variable domain, its missing parts supplied by reference TRBV7-8 and TRBJ2-1, is GAGVSQSPRYKVAKRGQDVALRCDPISGHVSLFWYQQALGQGPEFLTYFQNEAQLDKSGLPSDRFFAERPEGSVSTLKIQRTQQEDSAVYLCASSLRLAGSYNEQFFGPGTRLTVL.

This chain links TRBV4-2 with TRBJ1-1; D may be TRBD1 (6 bases). The CDR3 spans 14 residues. Germline V CDR1 and CDR2: LGHNA, YNFKEQ. Trimming stripped 4 bases from V and 1 base from J, with 10 bases between. CDR3: CASSLPGQNTEAFF. CDR3 coding DNA: TGTGCCAGCAGCCTTCCGGGACAGAACACTGAAGCTTTCTTT.

This clonotype has just a few counts. This chain connects TRBV7-6 to TRBJ2-2; D might be TRBD2 (7 bases). Per germline, CDR1 SGHVS and CDR2 FNYEAQ. V gave up 3 bases and J gave up 1 base, with 12 bases separating them. The CDR3 consists of 16 residues. This CDR3 is CASSLGGGWNTGELFF. DNA for the CDR3: TGTGCCAGCAGCTTGGGGGGGGGCTGGAACACCGGGGAGCTGTTTTTT.

The rearrangement uses TRBV20-1 and TRBJ2-7, with D unclear. CDR3 size: 14 residues. Trimming took off 3 bases at V and 2 bases at J, with 14 bases between the two ends. Germline CDR1 DFQATT, CDR2 SNEGSKA (reference sequence). The CDR3 DNA reads as TGCAGTGCTAGGCCACCGGCCCGAACCTACGAGCAGTACTTC. It translates to CSARPPARTYEQYF.

This chain links TRBV2 with TRBJ1-5, with D maybe TRBD1 (6 bases). V dropped 8 bases and J dropped 0 bases, with 11 bases sitting between them. The CDR3 length is 14 residues. Germline V gene lookup returns CDR1 SNHLY and CDR2 FYNNEI. CDR3 DNA sequence: TGTGCCAGCGGACAGCGTAATAGCAATCAGCCCCAGCATTTT. Translated: CASGQRNSNQPQHF.

This clonotype appeared once. The gene calls are TRBV3-1 and TRBJ2-7; a weak D match, TRBD1 (6 bases). The germline V gene encodes CDR1 LGHDT and CDR2 YNNKEL (reference sequence). This CDR3 comprises 13 residues. Deletions cut 5 bases from V and 6 bases from J, with 14 bases between. The CDR3 DNA is TGTGCCAGCAGCTTGATCGCGGACAGCGAGCAGTACTTC. It translates to CASSLIADSEQYF.

J is TRBJ2-7 and V is TRBV4-3; 10 nucleotides align to TRBD2. From germline, CDR1 is LGHNA and CDR2 YSLEER. The CDR3 sequence is 15 residues long. Germline trimming cut 3 bases from V and 3 bases from J; bases unmatched to any gene: 5. CDR3 residues: CASSQQLAGNYEQYF. CDR3 nucleotides: TGCGCCAGCAGCCAGCAACTAGCGGGAAACTACGAGCAGTACTTC.

This rearrangement joins TRBV6-2 or TRBV6-3 to TRBJ2-3; 10 nucleotides align to TRBD2. Germline CDR1 is MNHEY and CDR2 is SVGEGT. The CDR3 runs 15 residues. V lost 6 bases, J lost 4 bases, and 7 bases stayed unmatched. The CDR3 loop reads CASSLAGDGADTQYF. CDR3 in DNA: TGTGCCAGCAGCCTAGCGGGGGATGGCGCAGATACGCAGTATTTT.

Ten or more counts support this clonotype. The genes are TRBV6-1 and TRBJ2-7; D could derive from TRBD1 or TRBD2 (5 bases each). V was clipped by 8 bases and J by 3 bases, with 17 bases between them. CDR3 length: 14 amino acids. The germline V gene encodes CDR1 MNHNS and CDR2 SASEGT. CDR3 sequence reads: CASSLDGASYEQYF. The CDR3 nucleotides read TGTGCCAGCTCTCTCGACGGGGCTAGCTACGAGCAGTACTTC.

For the CDR3, the DNA is TGTGCCAGCAGCCGCGCCTCAGGCAGTCTCTTGTCCTACAATGAGCAGTTCTTC. Translation: CASSRASGSLLSYNEQFF. The chain uses TRBV7-6 and TRBJ2-1; D gene unclear. CDR1 SGHVS and CDR2 FNYEAQ come from the germline V gene. Trimming left V 5 bases short and J 1 base short, with 21 bases between. This CDR3 comprises 18 residues.

This clonotype was observed a handful of times. The chain combines TRBV4-1 with TRBJ2-5, with TRBD1 matching over 9 bases. Germline V gene data show CDR1 as MGHRA and CDR2 as YSYEKL. With 6 bases clipped from V and 0 bases from J, the junction kept 11 bases outside the gene matches. CDR3 length: 17 residues. The CDR3 loop reads CASSPRGQGPNQETQYF. CDR3 bases: TGCGCCAGCAGTCCTCGGGGACAGGGCCCGAACCAAGAGACCCAGTACTTC.

The chain is built from TRBV19 and TRBJ2-1; TRBD2 matches 12 bases. Germline V gene lookup returns CDR1 LNHDA and CDR2 SQIVND (reference sequence). V lost 6 bases to trimming and J lost 4 bases; unmatched junction nucleotides: 7. The CDR3 consists of 16 residues. In DNA, the CDR3 is TGTGCCAGTAGGGGACTAGCGGGCCTCAGGTACAATGAGCAGTTCTTC. This encodes CASRGLAGLRYNEQFF.

This clonotype was seen only a few times. The chain couples TRBV20-1 to TRBJ1-1, with D uncertain. Germline CDR1 is DFQATT and CDR2 is SNEGSKA (reference sequence). The V end lost 6 bases, the J end lost 3 bases, and 11 bases lay between the germline ends. CDR3 length equals 12 residues. In nucleotides, the CDR3 is TGCAGTGCGAGAAGACGGGACACTGAAGCTTTCTTT. Its translation: CSARRRDTEAFF.

The table lists this clonotype with many counts. V usage is TRBV7-2 and J usage is TRBJ1-4; the D gene is possibly TRBD1 (6 bases). Germline V gene sequence: CDR1 SGHTA, CDR2 FQGNSA. V was cut by 2 bases and J by 0 bases, with 7 bases left in between. The CDR3 extends over 15 amino acids. CDR3 region: CASSLTGSTNEKLFF. CDR3 sequence (DNA): TGTGCCAGCAGCTTAACAGGGTCAACTAATGAAAAACTGTTTTTT.